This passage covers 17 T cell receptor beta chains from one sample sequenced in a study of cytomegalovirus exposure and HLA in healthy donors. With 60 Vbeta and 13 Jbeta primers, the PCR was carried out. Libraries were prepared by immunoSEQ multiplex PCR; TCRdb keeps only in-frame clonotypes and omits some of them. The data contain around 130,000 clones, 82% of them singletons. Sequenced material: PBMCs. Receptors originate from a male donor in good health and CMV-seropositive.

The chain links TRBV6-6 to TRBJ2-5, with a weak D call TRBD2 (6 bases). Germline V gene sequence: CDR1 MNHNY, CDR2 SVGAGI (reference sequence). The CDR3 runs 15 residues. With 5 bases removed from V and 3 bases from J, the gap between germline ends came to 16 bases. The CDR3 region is CASSGQRVGEETQYF. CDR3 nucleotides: TGTGCCAGCAGTGGTCAGCGGGTGGGGGAAGAGACCCAGTACTTC.

CDR3 loop: CASSRLAGAALGNEQFF. The CDR3 DNA reads as TGTGCCAGTAGCAGGCTAGCGGGAGCAGCGCTAGGGAATGAGCAGTTCTTC. The chain uses TRBV19 and TRBJ2-1; 10 bases are shared with TRBD2. CDR3 size: 17 residues. Germline CDR1 is LNHDA and CDR2 is SQIVND (reference sequence). Losses at the gene ends were 6 bases for V and 7 bases for J; bases not matched to a gene: 15.

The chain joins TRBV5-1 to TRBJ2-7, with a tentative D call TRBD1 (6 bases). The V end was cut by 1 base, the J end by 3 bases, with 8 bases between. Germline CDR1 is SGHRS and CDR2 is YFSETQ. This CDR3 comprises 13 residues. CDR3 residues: CASSLTGIYEQYF. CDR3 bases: TGCGCCAGCAGCTTGACAGGGATCTACGAGCAGTACTTC.

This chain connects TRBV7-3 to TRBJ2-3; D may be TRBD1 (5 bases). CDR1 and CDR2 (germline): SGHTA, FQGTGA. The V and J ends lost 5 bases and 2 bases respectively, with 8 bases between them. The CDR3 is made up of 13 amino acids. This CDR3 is CASSQGVTDTQYF. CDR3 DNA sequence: TGTGCCAGCAGCCAAGGGGTCACAGATACGCAGTATTTT.

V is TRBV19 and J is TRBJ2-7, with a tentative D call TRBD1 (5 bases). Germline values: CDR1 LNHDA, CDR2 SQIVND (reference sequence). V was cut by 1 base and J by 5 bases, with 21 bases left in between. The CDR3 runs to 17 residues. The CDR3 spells CASSIAGDSPGSDEQYF. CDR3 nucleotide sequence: TGTGCCAGTAGTATAGCGGGTGACAGCCCCGGATCGGACGAGCAGTACTTC.

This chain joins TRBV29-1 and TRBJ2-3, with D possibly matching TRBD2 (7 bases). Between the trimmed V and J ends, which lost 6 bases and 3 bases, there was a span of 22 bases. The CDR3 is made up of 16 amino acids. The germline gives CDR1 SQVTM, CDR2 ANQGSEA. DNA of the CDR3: TGCAGCGTGGGGGGCGGGAGTGACCCACGGACAGATACGCAGTATTTT. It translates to CSVGGGSDPRTDTQYF.

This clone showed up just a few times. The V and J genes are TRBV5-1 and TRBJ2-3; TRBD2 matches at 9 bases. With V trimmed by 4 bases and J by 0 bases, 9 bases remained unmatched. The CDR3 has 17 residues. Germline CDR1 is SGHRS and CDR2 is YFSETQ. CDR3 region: CASSPRTSAPSTDTQYF. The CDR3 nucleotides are TGCGCCAGCAGCCCCCGGACTAGCGCACCTAGCACAGATACGCAGTATTTT.

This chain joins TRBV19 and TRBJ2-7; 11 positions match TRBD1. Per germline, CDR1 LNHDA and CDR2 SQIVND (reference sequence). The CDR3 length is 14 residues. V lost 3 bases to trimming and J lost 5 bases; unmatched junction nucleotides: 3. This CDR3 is CASSMGQGVNEQYF. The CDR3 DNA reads TGTGCCAGTAGTATGGGACAGGGGGTCAACGAGCAGTACTTC.

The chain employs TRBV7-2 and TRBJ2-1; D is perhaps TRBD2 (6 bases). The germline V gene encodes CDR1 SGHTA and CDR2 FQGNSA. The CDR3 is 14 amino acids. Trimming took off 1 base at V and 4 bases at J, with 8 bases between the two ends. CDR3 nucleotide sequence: TGTGCCAGCAGCTTAGAGGGACTTTACAATGAGCAGTTCTTC. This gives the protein CASSLEGLYNEQFF. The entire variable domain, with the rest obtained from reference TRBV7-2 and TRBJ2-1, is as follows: GAGVSQSPSNKVTEKGKDVELRCDPISGHTALYWYRQSLGQGLEFLIYFQGNSAPDKSGLPSDRFSAERTGGSVSTLTIQRTQQEDSAVYLCASSLEGLYNEQFFGPGTRLTVL.

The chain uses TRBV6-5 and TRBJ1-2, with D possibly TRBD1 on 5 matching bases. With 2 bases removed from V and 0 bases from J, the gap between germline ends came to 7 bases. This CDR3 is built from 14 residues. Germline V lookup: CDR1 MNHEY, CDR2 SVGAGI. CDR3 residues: CASSYGQTNYGYTF. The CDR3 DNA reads TGTGCCAGCAGTTACGGACAAACTAACTATGGCTACACCTTC.

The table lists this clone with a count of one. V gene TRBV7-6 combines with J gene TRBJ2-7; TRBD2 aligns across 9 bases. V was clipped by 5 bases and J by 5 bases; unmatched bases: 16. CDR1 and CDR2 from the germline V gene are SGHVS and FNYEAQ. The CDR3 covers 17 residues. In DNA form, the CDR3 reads TGTGCCAGCAGCGCCCACTCAGGAGGCGGGAGGGCGAACGAGCAGTACTTC. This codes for CASSAHSGGGRANEQYF.

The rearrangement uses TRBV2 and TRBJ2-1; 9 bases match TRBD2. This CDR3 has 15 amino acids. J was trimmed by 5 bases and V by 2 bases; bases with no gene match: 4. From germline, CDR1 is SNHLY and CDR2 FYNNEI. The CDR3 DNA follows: TGTGCCAGCAGTGAAAGACTAGCGGCAAACAATGAGCAGTTCTTC. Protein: CASSERLAANNEQFF.

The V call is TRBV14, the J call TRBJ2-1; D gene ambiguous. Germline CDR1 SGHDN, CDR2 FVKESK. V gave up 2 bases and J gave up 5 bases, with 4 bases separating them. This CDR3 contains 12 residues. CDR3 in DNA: TGTGCCAGCAGCCAACAGGACAATGAGCAGTTCTTC. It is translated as CASSQQDNEQFF.

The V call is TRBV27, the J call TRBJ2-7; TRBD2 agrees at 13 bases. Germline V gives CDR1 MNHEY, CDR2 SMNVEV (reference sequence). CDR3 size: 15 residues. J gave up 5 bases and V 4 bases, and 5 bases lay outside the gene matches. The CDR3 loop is CASSWGTSGNNEQYF. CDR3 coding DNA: TGTGCCAGCAGTTGGGGGACTAGCGGGAACAACGAGCAGTACTTC.

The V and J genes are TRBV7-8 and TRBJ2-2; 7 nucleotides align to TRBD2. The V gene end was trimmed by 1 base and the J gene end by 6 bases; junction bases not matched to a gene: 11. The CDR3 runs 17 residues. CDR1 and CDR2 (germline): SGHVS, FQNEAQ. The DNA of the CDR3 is TGTGCCAGCAGCTTAGTACTAGCGAGCGTGGTAGCCGGGGAGCTGTTTTTT. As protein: CASSLVLASVVAGELFF.

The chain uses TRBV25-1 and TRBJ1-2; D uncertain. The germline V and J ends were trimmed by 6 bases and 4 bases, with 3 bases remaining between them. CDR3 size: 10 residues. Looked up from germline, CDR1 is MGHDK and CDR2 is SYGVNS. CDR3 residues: CASSGYGYTF. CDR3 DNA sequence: TGTGCCAGCAGCGGCTATGGCTACACCTTC.

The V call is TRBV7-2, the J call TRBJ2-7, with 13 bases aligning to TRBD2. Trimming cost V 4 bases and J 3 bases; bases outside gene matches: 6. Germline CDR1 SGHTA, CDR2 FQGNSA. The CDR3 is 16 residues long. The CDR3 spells CASSSEGLAGFYEQYF. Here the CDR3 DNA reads TGTGCCAGCAGCTCCGAGGGACTAGCGGGGTTCTACGAGCAGTACTTC.